This T cell receptor beta chain originates from a study of T cells after yellow fever vaccination (dated by TCRdb to the late 2010s). In the study overall: Libraries from fractions with low cell numbers were prepared with the SMART-Seq v4 Ultra Low Input RNA kit. Bulk TCR alpha and beta repertoires were sequenced longitudinally to track T-cell clones before and after primary and booster YFV17D yellow fever vaccination. Two healthy male donors, one aged 18 to 30 and one aged 30 to 40 years, were included in the cohort. Blood samples were taken at several timepoints before and after primary and secondary immunization, and bulk PBMC replicates and cell subsets were isolated.

TCR cDNA was made using 5'RACE template switching, a step that added a universal primer site and unique molecular identifiers. cDNA synthesis was primed from both the TCR alpha and TCR beta constant segments. Two PCR steps were used to amplify libraries, with sample barcodes and sequencing adapters being added in the second step. Sequencing of libraries was performed on Illumina HiSeq 2500 (2x100 bp) or NovaSeq (2x150 bp). As for how the authors treated the data: MIGEC was used to demultiplex reads and collapse the reads into UMI consensus sequences, and MiXCR was used for V(D)J alignment. Vaccine-responding clonotypes were identified with edgeR using replicate PBMC samples, with FDR below 0.01 and a log2 fold change above 5 up to day 15 being required. Each bulk clonotype was labeled CD4 or CD8 based on which sequenced repertoire, CD4 or CD8, contained the clonotype at higher abundance. TCRdb reprocessing: public reads trimmed at Q25 with fastp, clones called with MiXCR, in-frame beta chains kept. Under each unique CDR3 protein, matching rows form one entry showing the most common genes and DNA. The V and J calls follow TCRdb's processing rather than the paper's. Present in this sample are hundreds of thousands of distinct CDR3 sequences, about 13% of which were seen just once. The ten biggest clones cover over 12% of the sample.

Study-wide findings and limitations: A small fraction of clonotypes appeared in both the CD4 and CD8 compartments, likely as a result of convergent recombination. The secondary T-cell response was weaker than the primary response but faster, peaking on day 5 instead of day 15. Because only a couple of donors were included in the study, the extent to which the findings can be generalized is limited. After the booster, most of the clones that had expanded following primary vaccination were detected again (96% of CD4 and 80% to 90% of CD8), which suggests that memory was broadly maintained. FACS-sorted repertoires could contain abundant contaminating clonotypes from the bulk population, so computational filtering was required.

Taken from cysteine to phenylalanine, the CDR3 has 12 residues. Of the read, only the CDR3 DNA is kept; its 36 bases are in frame from base 1. The germline ends are 9 bases apart after V is trimmed by 3 bases and J by 6 bases. The germline V gene encodes CDR1 SGHNT and CDR2 YYREEE (reference sequence). Of note for this clonotype: Its antigen is not yet known. Per-base qualities were not stored, and no clone one base away is much larger.

Reading the label with the study, this specimen's treatment or condition is: live attenuated yellow fever vaccine strain. At every blood-draw timepoint, two biological replicates of bulk PBMCs were collected. A standard Ficoll-Paque protocol was used to isolate PBMCs from peripheral blood. TriZol was used to extract RNA from bulk PBMCs, from CD4 and CD8 fractions, and from dextramer-positive and dextramer-negative fractions. The rearrangement joined TRBV5-4 to TRBJ1-1, and TRBD1 may be the D gene, going by 5 matching bases. The sequencing here drew on PBMCs, taken on the day of the yellow fever booster vaccination. This clonotype originated in a man aged 25 to 40 who received the YFV17D yellow fever vaccine. The CDR3 reads as follows: CASSSGGSEAFF. The nucleotide sequence reads as follows: TGTGCCAGCAGCTCGGGGGGGTCTGAAGCTTTCTTT.